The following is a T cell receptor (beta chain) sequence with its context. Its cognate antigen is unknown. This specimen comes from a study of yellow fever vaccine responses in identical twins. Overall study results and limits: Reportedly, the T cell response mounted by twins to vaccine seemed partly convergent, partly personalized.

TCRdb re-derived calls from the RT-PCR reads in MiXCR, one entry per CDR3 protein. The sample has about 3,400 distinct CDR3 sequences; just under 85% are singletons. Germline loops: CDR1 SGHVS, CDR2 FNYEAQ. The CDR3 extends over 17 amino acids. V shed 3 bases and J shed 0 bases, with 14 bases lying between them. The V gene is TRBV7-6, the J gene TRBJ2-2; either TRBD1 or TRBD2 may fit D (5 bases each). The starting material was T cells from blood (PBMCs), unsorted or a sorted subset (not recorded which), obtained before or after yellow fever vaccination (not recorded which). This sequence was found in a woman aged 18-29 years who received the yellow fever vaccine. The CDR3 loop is CASSFPRSGPNTGELFF. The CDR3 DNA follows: TGTGCCAGCAGCTTCCCCCGCTCGGGGCCGAACACCGGGGAGCTGTTTTTT.